The source of this T cell receptor beta chain is a study of blood T cell repertoires in COVID-19. Overall study: T cells, B-cell-depleted T cells, or PBMCs provided the cDNA or gDNA that served as material.

Germline V gene lookup returns CDR1 SNHLY and CDR2 FYNNEI. This CDR3 spans 15 amino acids. V gave up 5 bases and J gave up 2 bases, with 12 bases separating them. Clones were sequenced by immunoSEQ multiplex PCR, and TCRdb holds only the in-frame ones, with some missing. This sample has some 100,000 clones, with 80% to 95% found just once. Sequenced sample: peripheral blood. This sequence was found in a man between 65 and 85 years old with acute or convalescent COVID-19. The V call is TRBV2, the J call TRBJ1-4, with a weak D call TRBD1 (5 bases). This chain's CDR3 is CASSPQGATNEKLFF. CDR3 bases: TGTGCCAGCAGTCCCCAGGGTGCGACTAATGAAAAACTGTTTTTT.